The entry below gives a single TCR beta chain sequence along with its context. Its antigen is still unknown. The sample originates from a study of T cell responses to AZD1222 COVID-19 vaccine. Whether given at about 4 or about 12 weeks, second doses were pooled. General study points: Only after the peak T cell response were repertoires sampled. The donor cohort was predominantly white British with a female majority, and clonal diversity may have been underestimated. Baseline antibody screening turned up just six or seven seropositive AZD1222 recipients.

Trimming stripped 7 bases from V and 4 bases from J, with 16 bases between. Per germline, CDR1 LNHDA and CDR2 SQIVND (reference sequence). The CDR3 length is 14 residues. The method was immunoSEQ multiplex PCR; TCRdb's version includes in-frame clones alone and lacks a portion of them. The table includes around 180,000 clones, 94% detected once. This chain links TRBV19 with TRBJ1-2; D possibly corresponds to TRBD1 (6 bases). Source: peripheral blood, taken 28 days after the second AZD1222 dose. The sequence came from an adult who received the AZD1222 COVID-19 vaccine. Here the CDR3 reads CASTPTQGGYGYTF. Here the CDR3 DNA reads TGTGCCAGTACCCCAACTCAAGGGGGCTATGGCTACACCTTC. The variable domain in full, with the rest retrieved from reference TRBV19 and TRBJ1-2, is DGGITQSPKYLFRKEGQNVTLSCEQNLNHDAMYWYRQDPGQGLRLIYYSQIVNDFQKGDIAEGYSVSREKKESFPLTVTSAQKNPTAFYLCASTPTQGGYGYTFGSGTRLTVV.